These 14 T cell receptor beta chains were sequenced from one sample in a study of follicular helper T cells after annual influenza vaccination. Assay used: immunoSEQ multiplex PCR; TCRdb lists only in-frame clones, some missing. The table lists about 6,800 clones, around 84% of them singletons. The time point is: 2015-2016 season, 7 days after influenza vaccination. Material: CXCR5- memory CD4+ T cells sorted from blood, obtained 7 days after influenza vaccination. The receptors come from an adult who received the influenza vaccine.

The chain employs TRBV5-1 and TRBJ2-3; D could derive from TRBD1 or TRBD2 (5 bases each). With 3 bases removed from V and 0 bases from J, the gap between germline ends came to 8 bases. Germline CDR1 reads SGHRS; CDR2 reads YFSETQ. The CDR3 loop spans 14 amino acids. In DNA form, the CDR3 reads TGCGCCAGCAGCTCGGGACCGAGCACAGATACGCAGTATTTT. Amino acids: CASSSGPSTDTQYF.

The chain employs TRBV12-5 and TRBJ2-3; the D gene could be TRBD1 or TRBD2 (5 bases each). V lost 5 bases and J lost 6, with 15 bases in between. In germline, CDR1 is LGHNT, CDR2 FRNRAP. This CDR3 comprises 14 residues. The CDR3 sequence: CASGPPGPVDTQYF. The CDR3 bases are TGTGCTAGTGGTCCACCGGGACCCGTCGATACGCAGTATTTT.

This chain links TRBV15 with TRBJ1-4; the match to TRBD1 covers 7 bases. The CDR3 is made up of 13 amino acids. Germline V gene data show CDR1 as LNHNV and CDR2 as YYDKDF (reference sequence). V dropped 5 bases and J dropped 7; count of bases not matched to a gene: 4. The CDR3 nucleotides are TGTGCCACCAGCTTCCGACAGGGTGAAAAACTGTTTTTT. As protein: CATSFRQGEKLFF.

This chain uses TRBV30 with TRBJ1-5; 10 bases fit TRBD1. The CDR3 has 15 residues. Germline V CDR1 and CDR2: GTSNPN, SVGIG (reference sequence). V shed 5 bases, J shed 0 bases, and the junction held 4 bases outside the gene matches. The CDR3 loop reads CAWGDRGYSNQPQHF. In DNA form, the CDR3 reads TGTGCCTGGGGGGACAGGGGCTATAGCAATCAGCCCCAGCATTTT. The full variable domain, with the rest looked up from reference TRBV30 and TRBJ1-5, is SQTIHQWPATLVQPVGSPLSLECTVEGTSNPNLYWYRQAAGRGLQLLFYSVGIGQISSEVPQNLSASRPQDRQFILSSKKLLLSDSGFYLCAWGDRGYSNQPQHFGDGTRLSIL.

This chain uses TRBV18 with TRBJ2-2, with a possible D match to TRBD1 (5 bases). Trimming left V 2 bases short and J 2 bases short, with 6 bases between. Germline loops: CDR1 KGHSH, CDR2 LQKENI. The CDR3 length is 14 residues. CDR3 loop: CASSPDRNTGELFF. DNA of the CDR3: TGTGCCAGCTCACCAGACAGAAACACCGGGGAGCTGTTTTTT.

The V gene is TRBV29-1, the J gene TRBJ2-1; no firm D call. The germline CDR1 and CDR2 sequences are SQVTM and ANQGSEA. V was clipped by 6 bases and J by 8 bases, with 8 bases between them. The CDR3 has 10 residues. The CDR3 DNA reads TGCAGCGTCCTTAGTGATGAGCAGTTCTTC. The encoded protein is CSVLSDEQFF.

In its sample, this clone was seen a few times. This chain links TRBV2 with TRBJ2-7, with D perhaps TRBD2 (6 bases). This CDR3 has 13 amino acids. The germline CDR1 and CDR2 sequences are SNHLY and FYNNEI. V lost 6 bases and J lost 1, with 10 bases in between. This CDR3 is CASSPGTSYEQYF. The CDR3 DNA is TGTGCCAGCAGCCCCGGGACTTCCTACGAGCAGTACTTC.

The V and J genes are TRBV6-1 and TRBJ2-3, with 8 bases fitting TRBD1. The CDR3 contains 14 residues. The ends lost 5 bases at V and 4 bases at J; junction bases unmatched: 5. CDR1 MNHNS and CDR2 SASEGT come from the germline V gene. For the CDR3, the DNA is TGTGCCAGCAGTTTGGACAGGGTCCCAGATACGCAGTATTTT. Its protein product is CASSLDRVPDTQYF.

In DNA, the CDR3 is TGTGCCAGCAGTCGGACAGGAAACTATGGCTACACCTTC. Its protein product is CASSRTGNYGYTF. The chain combines TRBV6-5 with TRBJ1-2; 7 positions match TRBD1. Germline V gene data show CDR1 as MNHEY and CDR2 as SVGAGI. CDR3 size: 13 residues. The junction had 2 bases not matched to a gene; V was cut back by 5 bases and J by 2 bases.

The rearrangement links TRBV6-1 to TRBJ1-1; D not resolved. This CDR3 spans 15 amino acids. V was clipped by 7 bases and J by 2 bases, with 17 bases between them. CDR1 and CDR2 from the germline V gene are MNHNS and SASEGT. CDR3 in amino acids: CASIPGDTGNTEAFF. CDR3 DNA: TGTGCCAGCATTCCCGGGGATACGGGCAACACTGAAGCTTTCTTT.

The J gene is TRBJ2-2, the V gene TRBV7-6, with TRBD1 identical over 9 bases. This CDR3 has 19 residues. Trimming removed 5 bases from V and 3 bases from J; junction bases left unmatched: 16. Germline V gives CDR1 SGHVS, CDR2 FNYEAQ. The CDR3 coding sequence is TGTGCCAGCAGCCACCCTGGGCCGGGACAGGGACGCGACACCGGGGAGCTGTTTTTT. This gives the protein CASSHPGPGQGRDTGELFF.

The chain uses TRBV14 and TRBJ2-7; 7 bases match TRBD1. With 4 bases clipped from V and 7 bases from J, the junction kept 10 bases outside the gene matches. The CDR3 runs 14 residues. In germline, CDR1 is SGHDN, CDR2 FVKESK. As DNA, the CDR3 is TGTGCCAGCAGCCGGCCCCTCCGGGACAGTGAGCAGTACTTC. Its translation is CASSRPLRDSEQYF.

V is TRBV2 and J is TRBJ2-1, with D possibly called TRBD1 or TRBD2 (5 bases each). Germline CDR1 reads SNHLY; CDR2 reads FYNNEI. The CDR3 runs 13 residues. Trimming shortened V by 1 base and J by 13 bases, and 14 bases separated the two germline ends. The chain's CDR3 is CASSEVWDGKQFF. In nucleotides, the CDR3 is TGTGCCAGCAGTGAAGTATGGGACGGAAAACAGTTCTTC.

Comment on this clone: Its ends do not fully match the called genes, so a read error is possible. At the DNA level, this CDR3 is encoded by other sequences in the same sample as well. The chain combines TRBV10-1 with TRBJ2-5, with D hard to call. Germline lookup yields CDR1 WNHNN and CDR2 SYGVQD (reference sequence). This CDR3 contains 12 residues. The CDR3 reads CASSESTETQYF. The CDR3 DNA reads as TGCGCCAGCAGCGAGTCTACGGAGACCCAGTACTTC.